These T cell receptor beta chains were read from a single sample in a study of T cells after somatic rescue of genetic block. Profiled with immunoSEQ multiplex PCR; TCRdb holds only in-frame clones, not every one. The top ten clones hold around 3% of a sample with 55,000 to 75,000 clones, 80% to 95% of them seen once. What was sequenced was peripheral blood mononuclear cells (PBMCs). These receptors all come from a man aged 40-49 years. Both conserved end residues are part of each CDR3. A D gene is named only where the DNA matches it firmly. Clone sizes are given selectively: once, few, many, or a class where the clone is expanded.

cdr3_nt cdr3_aa clone_size j_call d_call v_call
TGTGCCAGCAGCTTTCTTACAGGGGCCCCCAATCAGCCCCAGCATTTT CASSFLTGAPNQPQHF NA TRBJ1-5 TRBD1 TRBV7-8
TGTGCCAGCAGCCAACAAAGGACAGGGTCCTACGAGCAGTACTTC CASSQQRTGSYEQYF NA TRBJ2-7 TRBD1 TRBV4-2
TGCAGCGCAGGACTAGCGGGAACGGCAGATACGCAGTATTTT CSAGLAGTADTQYF NA TRBJ2-3 TRBD2 TRBV29-1
TGTGCCAGCAGTGAAGCGCTTGACAATCAGCCCCAGCATTTT CASSEALDNQPQHF NA TRBJ1-5 NA TRBV6-1
TGTGCCAGCTCACCCCCGAGCCGGACGGAAGCTTTCTTT CASSPPSRTEAFF NA TRBJ1-1 NA TRBV18
TGTGCCAGCAGCTTAGAGGGGATCACTGAAGCTTTCTTT CASSLEGITEAFF NA TRBJ1-1 NA TRBV11-2
TGTGCCAGCTCACCACGGGGACCGGGCGAGACCCAGTACTTC CASSPRGPGETQYF NA TRBJ2-5 NA TRBV18
TGCGCCAGCACCCAGGACGGTTCTGGGGCCAACGTCCTGACTTTC CASTQDGSGANVLTF NA TRBJ2-6 NA TRBV10-2
TGCAGTGGGAAGGGCCCCGTGGGGCAGTACTTC CSGKGPVGQYF NA TRBJ2-7 NA TRBV20-1
TGTGCCAGCAGACCGAGGGGGGGACTAGCGGGATACACCGGGGAGCTGTTTTTT CASRPRGGLAGYTGELFF NA TRBJ2-2 TRBD2 TRBV27
TGTGCCAGCAGCTTTGGGCAGGTGGACTACACCTTC CASSFGQVDYTF NA TRBJ1-2 NA TRBV5-6
TGTGCCAGCAGTTCACCGGGACTAGCGGGAAGCAATGAGCAGTTCTTC CASSSPGLAGSNEQFF NA TRBJ2-1 TRBD2 TRBV28
TGTGCCAGCAGTTTACTCTGGGACAGGGGAGAGACCCAGTACTTC CASSLLWDRGETQYF NA TRBJ2-5 TRBD1 TRBV27
TGTGCCTGCCCGGGACTCGCGAACACTGAAGCTTTCTTT CACPGLANTEAFF few TRBJ1-1 NA TRBV30
TGTGCCAGCAGCCAAGGGGGGACAGGGGCGGGGCCCCTGGAAAAACTGTTTTTT CASSQGGTGAGPLEKLFF NA TRBJ1-4 TRBD1 TRBV4-2
TGCAGCGTTGAGACAGGGGCTGCCGGAAACACCATATATTTT CSVETGAAGNTIYF NA TRBJ1-3 TRBD1 TRBV29-1
TGTGCCAGCAGTTTCTTAAGGAATCAGCCCCAGCATTTT CASSFLRNQPQHF NA TRBJ1-5 NA TRBV28
TGCACCAGCAGCCAAGATCAGTGTTGTGATGAAAACATTCAGTACTTC CTSSQDQCCDENIQYF NA TRBJ2-4 NA TRBV1